Listed here are 25 T cell receptor beta chains from one sample, sequenced in a study of T cells in Graves' hyperthyroidism and ophthalmopathy. The investigators amplified TCR beta CDR3 regions from RNA transcripts. Carried out on the TCR CDR3, a first-round RT-PCR used the HTBI primer set. TCRdb passed the multiplex PCR reads through MiXCR, listing each CDR3 protein once. In the table there are approximately 610,000 distinct CDR3 sequences, roughly 14% of which are singletons. Sequencing was performed on blood. The receptor set was obtained from a woman aged 40 to 55 with Graves' ophthalmopathy.

This clonotype was seen ten or more times. The chain is built from TRBV7-2 and TRBJ2-7; 10 positions match TRBD1. The CDR3 has 16 amino acids. Losses at the gene ends were 6 bases for V and 3 bases for J; bases not matched to a gene: 11. Germline-derived CDR1 and CDR2 are SGHTA and FQGNSA. The CDR3, as DNA: TGTGCCAGCAGTTACGCAGGGGACAGGGGTCTCTACGAGCAGTACTTC. Translated, it gives CASSYAGDRGLYEQYF.

This clonotype showed up many times. The rearrangement links TRBV6-5 to TRBJ1-5, with 10 bases identical to TRBD1. The V gene's germline CDR1 is MNHEY and CDR2 SVGAGI. The trim removed 1 base at V and 6 bases at J, leaving 6 bases unmatched. This CDR3 comprises 16 residues. Here the CDR3 reads CASSYFGTGEGQPQHF. Here the CDR3 DNA reads TGTGCCAGCAGTTACTTTGGGACAGGGGAAGGTCAGCCCCAGCATTTT.

This clonotype came up a few times. V usage is TRBV10-3 and J usage is TRBJ2-7; the D gene is possibly TRBD1 (5 bases). This CDR3 is 15 amino acids long. V was shortened by 1 base and J by 0 bases, with 10 bases between the two germline ends. Germline V gives CDR1 ENHRY, CDR2 SYGVKD. The CDR3 is CAISELGQGSYEQYF. CDR3 nucleotides: TGTGCCATCAGTGAGTTGGGGCAGGGCTCCTACGAGCAGTACTTC.

This clonotype showed up many times. This rearrangement joins TRBV12-3 or TRBV12-4 to TRBJ1-2; 12 nucleotides align to TRBD1. The CDR3 length is 15 residues. J was trimmed by 3 bases and V by 5 bases; bases with no gene match: 4. CDR3 sequence reads: CASSPGQGADYGYTF. In DNA form, the CDR3 reads TGTGCCAGCAGTCCGGGACAGGGGGCGGACTATGGCTACACCTTC.

This clonotype was seen many times. The chain links TRBV5-1 to TRBJ2-7, with a weak D call TRBD2 (6 bases). Germline lookup yields CDR1 SGHRS and CDR2 YFSETQ. V dropped 0 bases and J dropped 2 bases, with 12 bases sitting between them. The CDR3 contains 15 residues. The CDR3 DNA reads TGCGCCAGCAGCTTGGTTGGCGGGGAGCCCTACGAGCAGTACTTC. Its protein is CASSLVGGEPYEQYF.

This clonotype was found many times. CDR3 protein: CASSFVEARTGELFF. The CDR3 nucleotides are TGTGCCAGCAGTTTTGTGGAGGCGAGGACCGGGGAGCTGTTTTTT. The chain uses TRBV27 and TRBJ2-2; TRBD2 is a possible D gene (5 bases). Trimming removed 3 bases at V and 5 bases at J, with 13 bases between. CDR3 length equals 15 residues. Germline V CDR1 and CDR2: MNHEY, SMNVEV (reference sequence).

This clonotype was counted at least ten times. The chain has TRBV19 and TRBJ2-7; a possible D gene is TRBD2 (5 bases). The V gene's germline CDR1 is LNHDA and CDR2 SQIVND (reference sequence). V was shortened by 6 bases and J by 0 bases, with 18 bases between the two germline ends. This CDR3 has 16 residues. CDR3 protein: CASSNAPGSGSYEQYF. The CDR3 DNA follows: TGTGCCAGTAGCAACGCCCCGGGGTCGGGCTCCTACGAGCAGTACTTC.

This clonotype has ten or more counts. The chain has TRBV7-2 and TRBJ2-7, with 10 bases matching TRBD2. Germline assignment: CDR1 SGHTA and CDR2 FQGNSA. The ends lost 3 bases at V and 3 bases at J; junction bases unmatched: 5. The CDR3 loop spans 15 amino acids. The chain's CDR3 is CASSFGLAGVYEQYF. CDR3 DNA: TGTGCCAGCAGCTTCGGGCTAGCGGGAGTCTACGAGCAGTACTTC. The full variable domain, in which reference TRBV7-2 and TRBJ2-7 provide the parts outside the CDR3, is GAGVSQSPSNKVTEKGKDVELRCDPISGHTALYWYRQSLGQGLEFLIYFQGNSAPDKSGLPSDRFSAERTGGSVSTLTIQRTQQEDSAVYLCASSFGLAGVYEQYFGPGTRLTVT.

This clonotype was counted many times. J is TRBJ2-7 and V is TRBV29-1, with D possibly being TRBD1 or TRBD2 (5 bases each). V gave up 4 bases and J gave up 2 bases, with 12 bases separating them. The germline CDR1 and CDR2 sequences are SQVTM and ANQGSEA. The CDR3 is made up of 13 amino acids. The CDR3 bases are TGCAGCGTTGTCGGGACGGGGACCTACGAGCAGTACTTC. This encodes CSVVGTGTYEQYF.

This clonotype was picked up many times. The CDR3, as DNA: TGTGCCAGCAGTTTATCGTGGCAGGGGAGCGAGCAGTACTTC. This codes for CASSLSWQGSEQYF. J is TRBJ2-7 and V is TRBV27; D might be TRBD1 (6 bases). This CDR3 region has 14 residues. V was pared by 0 bases and J by 6 bases, with 12 bases between. Germline V gene sequence: CDR1 MNHEY, CDR2 SMNVEV (reference sequence).

The chain joins TRBV27 to TRBJ1-3, with D uncertain. Trimming cost V 4 bases and J 0 bases, with 13 bases left between them. Germline CDR1 reads MNHEY; CDR2 reads SMNVEV (reference sequence). The CDR3 runs to 16 residues. The CDR3 protein is CASSSLDGRSGNTIYF. CDR3 bases: TGTGCCAGCAGTTCACTAGACGGACGCTCTGGAAACACCATATATTTT.

Of note for this clonotype: A read error is possible here, since a much larger clone lies one base away. The chain couples TRBV6-2 or TRBV6-3 to TRBJ2-2; the D is unclear. Trimming pared 4 bases from V and 0 bases from J, leaving 12 bases between. From germline, CDR1 is MNHEY and CDR2 SVGEGT. The CDR3 totals 16 residues. CDR3 sequence (DNA): TGTGCCAGCAGTTTGTTCAGGTTGTCGAACACCGGGGAGCTGTTTTTT. Translation: CASSLFRLSNTGELFF.

This clonotype was recorded many times. V is TRBV20-1 and J is TRBJ2-7, with no clear D. The germline V and J ends were trimmed by 6 bases and 1 base, with 13 bases remaining between them. Germline V CDR1 and CDR2: DFQATT, SNEGSKA (reference sequence). This CDR3 spans 13 amino acids. CDR3 sequence: CSAKSPLSYEQYF. The CDR3 region has the DNA TGCAGTGCCAAATCCCCTTTGTCCTACGAGCAGTACTTC.

The CDR3: CASSQLTGTTGELFF. The CDR3 DNA reads as TGCGCCAGCAGCCAACTGACGGGGACCACCGGGGAGCTGTTTTTT. The chain carries TRBV4-3 and TRBJ2-2; D possibly uses TRBD1 or TRBD2 (5 bases each). This CDR3 contains 15 residues. Per germline, CDR1 LGHNA and CDR2 YSLEER. V was shortened by 2 bases and J by 4 bases, with 11 bases between the two germline ends.

Worth noting for this clonotype: This sequence may be a read error, since a much larger clone differs from it by one base. This rearrangement joins TRBV28 to TRBJ2-2, with D hard to call. Trimming cost V 5 bases and J 5 bases, with 15 bases left between them. This CDR3 has 15 amino acids. Germline-derived CDR1 and CDR2 are MDHEN and SYDVKM. The chain's CDR3 is CASSVPLVRTGELFF. The CDR3 DNA sequence: TGTGCCAGCAGTGTACCCCTGGTTAGGACCGGGGAGCTGTTTTTT.

This clonotype has at least ten counts. A read error may produce the germline difference seen at one junction end. The J gene is TRBJ2-5, the V gene TRBV29-1; 7 nucleotides line up with TRBD1. The CDR3 loop spans 14 amino acids. In germline, CDR1 is SQVTM, CDR2 ANQGSEA. In DNA form, the CDR3 reads TGCAGCGTTGAAGATGTGGGGGTCTGGGACAGTCGCCACTTC. Amino acid sequence: CSVEDVGVWDSRHF.

This clonotype was seen ten or more times. The chain is built from TRBV28 and TRBJ2-7, with a tentative D call TRBD2 (6 bases). This CDR3 has 16 residues. V lost 3 bases to trimming and J lost 0 bases, with 15 bases between them. Germline V gene lookup returns CDR1 MDHEN and CDR2 SYDVKM. The CDR3 sequence is CASSFHAAGYSYEQYF. DNA for the CDR3: TGTGCCAGCAGTTTCCACGCGGCGGGGTACTCCTACGAGCAGTACTTC.

This clonotype was seen a handful of times. The V and J genes are TRBV7-8 and TRBJ2-5, with 8 bases lining up with TRBD2. The germline gives CDR1 SGHVS, CDR2 FQNEAQ. The V gene end was trimmed by 5 bases and the J gene end by 8 bases; junction bases not matched to a gene: 10. This CDR3 region has 14 residues. The CDR3 bases are TGTGCCAGCAGCCCTTTGTGGCGGGGGGAAACCCAGTACTTC. Translating it yields CASSPLWRGETQYF.

This clonotype was seen repeatedly, ten times or more. In nucleotides, the CDR3 is TGTGCCAGCAGTTCCCAGCGGGAGTACCAAGAGACCCAGTACTTC. Amino acids: CASSSQREYQETQYF. The V call is TRBV6-5, the J call TRBJ2-5; 8 positions agree with TRBD2. This CDR3 is built from 15 residues. V dropped 4 bases and J dropped 0; count of bases not matched to a gene: 4. Germline CDR1 MNHEY, CDR2 SVGAGI.

In its sample, this clonotype was seen a few times. The chain couples TRBV4-1 to TRBJ2-7; TRBD2 aligns across 12 bases. Germline V lookup: CDR1 MGHRA, CDR2 YSYEKL. The CDR3 is 15 amino acids. With 1 base clipped from V and 2 bases from J, the junction kept 0 bases outside the gene matches. The CDR3 loop reads CASSQGTSGTYEQYF. In nucleotides, the CDR3 is TGCGCCAGCAGCCAAGGGACTAGCGGGACCTACGAGCAGTACTTC.

This clonotype was detected ten times or more. The chain has TRBV2 and TRBJ2-5; 10 positions agree with TRBD1. J gave up 1 base and V 9 bases, and 8 bases lay outside the gene matches. This CDR3 is 15 amino acids long. Germline CDR1 SNHLY, CDR2 FYNNEI. In DNA, the CDR3 is TGTGCCAGTAACCGGGACAGGGGATCCCAAGAGACCCAGTACTTC. Amino acid sequence: CASNRDRGSQETQYF.

This clonotype was detected ten times or more. The gene calls are TRBV28 and TRBJ2-7; D might be TRBD1 (5 bases). CDR1 and CDR2 from the germline V gene are MDHEN and SYDVKM. Trimming cost V 3 bases and J 3 bases, with 9 bases left between them. The CDR3 spans 13 residues. The chain's CDR3 is CASSFFQGYEQYF. The CDR3 region has the DNA TGTGCCAGCAGTTTCTTCCAGGGCTACGAGCAGTACTTC.

This clonotype has a count of ten or more. This chain joins TRBV6-1 and TRBJ2-5; tentatively, D is TRBD2 (5 bases). The CDR3 contains 14 residues. Germline values: CDR1 MNHNS, CDR2 SASEGT. Trimming took off 11 bases at V and 8 bases at J, with 24 bases between the two ends. CDR3 DNA: TGTGCCGGCTCCCGGACCGCCAGCCCGGGAACCCAGTACTTC. Encoded protein: CAGSRTASPGTQYF.

This clonotype was observed many times. Here the CDR3 reads CASSIGGYEQYF. CDR3 sequence (DNA): TGTGCCAGTAGTATAGGTGGCTACGAGCAGTACTTC. V gene TRBV19 combines with J gene TRBJ2-7; no firm D call. CDR1 is LNHDA and CDR2 is SQIVND in the germline V gene (reference sequence). The CDR3 consists of 12 residues. The V and J ends lost 1 base and 3 bases respectively, with 4 bases between them.

The chain is built from TRBV20-1 and TRBJ2-4; 7 positions match TRBD2. This CDR3 contains 14 residues. With V trimmed by 1 base and J by 6 bases, 6 bases remained unmatched. Germline loops: CDR1 DFQATT, CDR2 SNEGSKA (reference sequence). DNA for the CDR3: TGCAGTGCTAGAGCGAGCGGGGTCATAAACATTCAGTACTTC. This sequence encodes CSARASGVINIQYF.